These T cell receptor beta chains were read from a single sample in a study of regulatory T cells in long-lasting Graves disease. TCRdb called the multiplex PCR reads again in MiXCR, with one record for every CDR3 protein. This sample has about 560,000 distinct CDR3 sequences, with more than 15% found just once. The data were also submitted as part of a second study, on T cells in Graves' hyperthyroidism and ophthalmopathy.

The sample here was peripheral blood mononuclear cells (PBMCs), taken at new diagnosis, from a patient treated with antithyroid drugs. These receptors were obtained from a man younger than 30 with Graves disease. The CDR3 runs from the conserved cysteine through the conserved F or W. Fields, in order: V gene, J gene, clone size, D gene, CDR3 protein, CDR3 DNA. A D gene is named only where the DNA matches it firmly. Some rows mark clone size as missing; the rest say once, few, many or name a class of expanded clone.

TRBV5-6	TRBJ2-1	few	NA	CASRGGTARSSYNEQFF	TGTGCCAGCAGGGGAGGTACAGCTCGGAGCTCCTACAATGAGCAGTTCTTC
TRBV30	TRBJ1-5	many	NA	CAWSTGGSPQHF	TGTGCCTGGAGTACGGGTGGATCGCCCCAGCATTTT
TRBV29-1	TRBJ1-1	many	NA	CSVEDRTVGAFF	TGCAGCGTTGAAGACAGGACAGTGGGAGCTTTCTTT
TRBV19	TRBJ1-2	NA	NA	CASSQALYGYTF	TGTGCCAGTAGTCAGGCTCTCTATGGCTACACCTTC
TRBV7-9	TRBJ2-7	NA	NA	CASSMALGSEQYF	TGTGCCAGCAGCATGGCTTTGGGAAGCGAGCAGTACTTC
TRBV5-1	TRBJ2-7	NA	NA	CASRPRDNPSYEQYF	TGTGCCAGCAGGCCCCGGGACAACCCCTCCTACGAGCAGTACTTC
TRBV3-1	TRBJ2-2	few	TRBD2	CASSQETSGRFTGELFF	TGTGCCAGCAGCCAAGAAACTAGCGGGAGGTTCACCGGGGAGCTGTTTTTT
TRBV27	TRBJ2-1	many	NA	CASSWDVSSYNEQFF	TGTGCCAGCAGTTGGGACGTGAGCTCCTACAATGAGCAGTTCTTC
TRBV7-2	TRBJ2-5	few	NA	CASSVRRTEETQYF	TGTGCCAGCAGCGTAAGGAGAACAGAAGAGACCCAGTACTTC
TRBV6-1	TRBJ2-2	few	NA	CASRPHSQATGELFF	TGTGCCAGCAGGCCGCACTCACAAGCCACCGGGGAGCTGTTTTTT
TRBV5-8	TRBJ2-2	NA	NA	CASSFRGSNTGELFF	TGTGCCAGCAGCTTCCGAGGTTCGAACACCGGGGAGCTGTTTTTT
TRBV27	TRBJ1-1	NA	TRBD1	CASNRQGPNTEAFF	TGTGCCAGCAACAGACAGGGGCCGAACACTGAAGCTTTCTTT
TRBV6-1	TRBJ2-1	few	NA	CASRSDGNNEQFF	TGTGCCAGCAGGTCGGACGGCAACAATGAGCAGTTCTTC
TRBV10-3	TRBJ1-5	NA	NA	CAISENDYSSNQPQHF	TGTGCCATCAGTGAAAACGACTACTCCAGCAATCAGCCCCAGCATTTT
TRBV5-1	TRBJ2-3	few	NA	CASSHPGSDTQYF	TGCGCCAGCAGCCATCCGGGCTCGGATACGCAGTATTTT
TRBV19	TRBJ1-2	NA	NA	CAAQKTAWGGGYGYTF	TGTGCCGCCCAAAAGACAGCATGGGGGGGCGGATATGGCTACACCTTC
TRBV7-9	TRBJ2-2	NA	NA	CASSQILGTGELFF	TGTGCCAGCAGCCAGATTCTGGGGACCGGGGAGCTGTTTTTT
TRBV5-1	TRBJ2-7	NA	TRBD2	CASSHYRTSGDYEQYF	TGCGCCAGCAGCCACTATCGGACTAGCGGGGACTACGAGCAGTACTTC